The rows below give T cell receptor beta chains drawn from one sample of a study of type 1 regulatory T cells. TCRdb reprocessed the reads with MiXCR, giving one entry per CDR3 protein. Of 63,000 or so distinct CDR3 sequences listed, approximately 50% are singletons. No antigens are known for them. Input material: cultured non-Tr1 T cells, either the whole culture or a sorted T cell fraction (not recorded which). These receptors all stem from a human donor in good health. Both conserved end residues are part of each CDR3. The order of the fields is V gene, clone size, J gene, CDR3 protein. Size is omitted from some rows. Given values are once, few, many or a class for expanded clones.

V gene: TRBV6-1
clone size: few
J gene: TRBJ1-1
CDR3 protein: CASRTEGPLMNTEAFF

V gene: TRBV20-1
clone size: -
J gene: TRBJ2-7
CDR3 protein: CSARGGGPHYEQYF

V gene: TRBV30
clone size: -
J gene: TRBJ1-2
CDR3 protein: CAWSRDRGNYGYTF

V gene: TRBV6-1
clone size: -
J gene: TRBJ1-5
CDR3 protein: CASNPAGGSNQPQHF

V gene: TRBV28
clone size: -
J gene: TRBJ1-6
CDR3 protein: CASSVQGQNNSPLHF

V gene: TRBV12-3/TRBV12-4
clone size: -
J gene: TRBJ1-6
CDR3 protein: CASSFRDRGSPLHF

V gene: TRBV7-2
clone size: -
J gene: TRBJ2-1
CDR3 protein: CASSPGLAGGFRQFF

V gene: TRBV5-1
clone size: -
J gene: TRBJ2-5
CDR3 protein: CASSLEASGEEETQYF

V gene: TRBV20-1
clone size: -
J gene: TRBJ2-1
CDR3 protein: CSARVAGSSYNEQFF

V gene: TRBV5-4
clone size: -
J gene: TRBJ1-1
CDR3 protein: CASSPAMNTEAFF

V gene: TRBV11-3
clone size: -
J gene: TRBJ1-4
CDR3 protein: CASSLGGPIEKLFF

V gene: TRBV2
clone size: -
J gene: TRBJ2-5
CDR3 protein: CASSENRGVGETQYF

V gene: TRBV20-1
clone size: -
J gene: TRBJ2-3
CDR3 protein: CSAKTGGSTDTQYF

V gene: TRBV6-6
clone size: -
J gene: TRBJ2-1
CDR3 protein: CASRQGSSYNEQFF

V gene: TRBV29-1
clone size: many
J gene: TRBJ1-2
CDR3 protein: CSVDSTRDGYTF

V gene: TRBV7-2
clone size: -
J gene: TRBJ2-7
CDR3 protein: CASSSTGFEQYF

V gene: TRBV10-3
clone size: -
J gene: TRBJ1-2
CDR3 protein: CAISGTASSTGVGYTF

V gene: TRBV24-1
clone size: -
J gene: TRBJ2-1
CDR3 protein: CATSDRLAGGSSYNEQFF

V gene: TRBV7-2
clone size: -
J gene: TRBJ1-4
CDR3 protein: CASSSRTDSNEKLFF

V gene: TRBV19
clone size: -
J gene: TRBJ1-5
CDR3 protein: CASGSNQPQHF

V gene: TRBV7-8
clone size: few
J gene: TRBJ2-1
CDR3 protein: CASSLGFGGNNEQFF

V gene: TRBV5-1
clone size: -
J gene: TRBJ2-1
CDR3 protein: CASSLSGQGESEQFF

V gene: TRBV20-1
clone size: few
J gene: TRBJ1-1
CDR3 protein: CSARDAGGSTEAFF

V gene: TRBV20-1
clone size: few
J gene: TRBJ1-1
CDR3 protein: CSARAPPLNTEAFF

V gene: TRBV10-3
clone size: few
J gene: TRBJ1-2
CDR3 protein: CAISTGLPLYGYTF

V gene: TRBV5-6
clone size: -
J gene: TRBJ1-1
CDR3 protein: CASSFRDRLNTEAFF

V gene: TRBV12-3/TRBV12-4
clone size: -
J gene: TRBJ2-7
CDR3 protein: CASSLLGGFEQYF

V gene: TRBV3-1
clone size: once
J gene: TRBJ2-7
CDR3 protein: CASSQEERGGPEQYF

V gene: TRBV3-1
clone size: -
J gene: TRBJ2-3
CDR3 protein: CASKLSGVGDTQYF

V gene: TRBV2
clone size: -
J gene: TRBJ2-1
CDR3 protein: CASSGAGEQFF